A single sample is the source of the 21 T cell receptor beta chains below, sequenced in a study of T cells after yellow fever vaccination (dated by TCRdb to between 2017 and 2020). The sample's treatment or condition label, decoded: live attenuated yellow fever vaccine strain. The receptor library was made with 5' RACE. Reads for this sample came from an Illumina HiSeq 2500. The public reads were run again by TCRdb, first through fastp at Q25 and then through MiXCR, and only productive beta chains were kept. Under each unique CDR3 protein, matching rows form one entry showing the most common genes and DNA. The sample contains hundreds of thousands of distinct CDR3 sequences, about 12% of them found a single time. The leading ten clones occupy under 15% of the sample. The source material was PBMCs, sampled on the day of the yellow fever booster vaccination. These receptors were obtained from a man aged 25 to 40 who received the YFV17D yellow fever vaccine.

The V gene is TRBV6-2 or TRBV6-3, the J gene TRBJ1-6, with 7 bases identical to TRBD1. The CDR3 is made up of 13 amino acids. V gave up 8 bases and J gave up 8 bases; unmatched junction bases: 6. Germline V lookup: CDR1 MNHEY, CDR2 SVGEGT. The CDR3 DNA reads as TGTGCCAGCGGAACAGGGGTCCATTCACCCCTCCACTTT. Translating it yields CASGTGVHSPLHF.

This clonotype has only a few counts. The DNA of the CDR3 is TGTGCCAGCAGCTTGATAGACCAACAGGGTTCTCCAAAGTTCTTC. It yields the protein CASSLIDQQGSPKFF. The J gene is TRBJ2-1, the V gene TRBV5-6; a weak D match, TRBD1 (6 bases). The V gene's germline CDR1 is SGHDT and CDR2 YYEEEE. V lost 1 base and J 14 bases, leaving 22 bases between the germline ends. CDR3 length: 15 residues.

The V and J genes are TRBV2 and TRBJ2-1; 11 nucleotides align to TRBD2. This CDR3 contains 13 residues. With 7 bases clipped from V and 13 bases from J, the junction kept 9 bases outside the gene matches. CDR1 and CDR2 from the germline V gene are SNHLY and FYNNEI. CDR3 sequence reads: CASTMIAGGPQFF. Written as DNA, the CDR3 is TGTGCCAGCACTATGATAGCGGGAGGGCCCCAGTTCTTC.

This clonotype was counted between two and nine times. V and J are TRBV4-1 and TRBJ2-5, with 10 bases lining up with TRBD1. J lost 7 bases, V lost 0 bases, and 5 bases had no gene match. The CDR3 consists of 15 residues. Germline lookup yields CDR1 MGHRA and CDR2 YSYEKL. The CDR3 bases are TGCGCCAGCAGCCAAGATGGGACAGGGGATATGACCCAGTACTTC. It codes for CASSQDGTGDMTQYF.

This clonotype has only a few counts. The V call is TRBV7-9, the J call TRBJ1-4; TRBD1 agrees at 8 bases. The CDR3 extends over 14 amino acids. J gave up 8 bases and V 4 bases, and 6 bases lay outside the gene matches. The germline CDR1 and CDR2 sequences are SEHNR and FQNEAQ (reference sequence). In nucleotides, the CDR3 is TGTGCCAGCAGCTCGGGACAGGCCCTCGAAAAACTGTTTTTT. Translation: CASSSGQALEKLFF. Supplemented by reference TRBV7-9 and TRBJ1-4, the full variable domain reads DTGVSQNPRHKITKRGQNVTFRCDPISEHNRLYWYRQTLGQGPEFLTYFQNEAQLEKSRLLSDRFSAERPKGSFSTLEIQRTEQGDSAMYLCASSSGQALEKLFFGSGTQLSVL.

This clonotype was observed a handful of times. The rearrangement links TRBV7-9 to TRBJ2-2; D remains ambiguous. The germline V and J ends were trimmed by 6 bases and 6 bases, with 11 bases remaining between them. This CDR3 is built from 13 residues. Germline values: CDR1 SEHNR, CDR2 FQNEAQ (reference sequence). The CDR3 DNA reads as TGTGCCAGCAGACTACTCCAGGCCGGGGAGCTGTTTTTT. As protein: CASRLLQAGELFF.

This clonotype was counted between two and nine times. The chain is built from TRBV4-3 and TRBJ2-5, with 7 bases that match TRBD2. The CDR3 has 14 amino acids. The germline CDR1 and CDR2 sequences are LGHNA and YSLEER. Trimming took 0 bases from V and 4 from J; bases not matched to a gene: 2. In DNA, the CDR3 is TGCGCCAGCAGCCAAGATTGGGGGGGAGAGACCCAGTACTTC. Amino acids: CASSQDWGGETQYF.

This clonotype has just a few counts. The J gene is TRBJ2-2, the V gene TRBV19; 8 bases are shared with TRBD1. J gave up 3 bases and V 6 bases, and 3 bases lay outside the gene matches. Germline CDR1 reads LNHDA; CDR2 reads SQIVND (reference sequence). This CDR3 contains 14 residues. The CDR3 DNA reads TGTGCCAGTAGCAGGGGGCTTGACACCGGGGAGCTGTTTTTT. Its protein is CASSRGLDTGELFF.

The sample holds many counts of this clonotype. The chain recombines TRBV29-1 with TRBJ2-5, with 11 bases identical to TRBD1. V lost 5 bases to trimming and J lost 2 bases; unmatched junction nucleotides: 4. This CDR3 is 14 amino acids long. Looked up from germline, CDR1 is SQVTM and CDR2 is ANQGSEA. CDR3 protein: CSVSGQGAQETQYF. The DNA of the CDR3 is TGCAGCGTTTCCGGACAGGGGGCACAAGAGACCCAGTACTTC. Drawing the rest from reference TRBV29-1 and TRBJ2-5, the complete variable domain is SAVISQKPSRDICQRGTSLTIQCQVDSQVTMMFWYRQQPGQSLTLIATANQGSEATYESGFVIDKFPISRPNLTFSTLTVSNMSPEDSSIYLCSVSGQGAQETQYFGPGTRLLVL.

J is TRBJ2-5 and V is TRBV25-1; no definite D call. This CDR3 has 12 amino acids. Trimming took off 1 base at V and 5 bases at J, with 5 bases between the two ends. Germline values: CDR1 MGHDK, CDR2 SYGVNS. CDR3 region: CASSESMETQYF. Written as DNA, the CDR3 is TGTGCCAGCAGTGAATCGATGGAGACCCAGTACTTC. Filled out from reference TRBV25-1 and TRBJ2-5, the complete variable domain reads EADIYQTPRYLVIGTGKKITLECSQTMGHDKMYWYQQDPGMELHLIHYSYGVNSTEKGDLSSESTVSRIRTEHFPLTLESARPSHTSQYLCASSESMETQYFGPGTRLLVL.

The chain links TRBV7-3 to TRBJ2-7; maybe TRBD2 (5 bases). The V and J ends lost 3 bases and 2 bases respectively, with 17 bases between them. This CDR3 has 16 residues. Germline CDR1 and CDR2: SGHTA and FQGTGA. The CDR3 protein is CASSFGDVLSAYEQYF. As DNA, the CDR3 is TGTGCCAGCAGCTTCGGGGATGTCCTATCCGCCTACGAGCAGTACTTC.

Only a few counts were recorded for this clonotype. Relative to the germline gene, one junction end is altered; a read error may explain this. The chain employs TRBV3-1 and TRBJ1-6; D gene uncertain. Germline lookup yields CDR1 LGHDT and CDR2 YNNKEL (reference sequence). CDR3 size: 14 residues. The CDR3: CASSQEAYNSPLHF. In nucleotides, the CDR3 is TGTGCCAGCAGCCAAGAAGCCTACAATTCACCCCTCCACTTT.

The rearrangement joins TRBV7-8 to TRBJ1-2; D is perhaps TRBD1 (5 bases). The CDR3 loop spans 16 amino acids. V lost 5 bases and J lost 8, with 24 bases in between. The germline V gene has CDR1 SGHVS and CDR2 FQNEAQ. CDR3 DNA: TGTGCCAGCAGCCCGCTCCGGGGGACGGATTTTGAGGGCTACACCTTC. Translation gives CASSPLRGTDFEGYTF.

The CDR3 nucleotides are TGCAGTGCTCGACCGGGACTACCCGTCGAGCAGTACTTC. It is translated as CSARPGLPVEQYF. The J gene is TRBJ2-7, the V gene TRBV20-1, with 7 bases that match TRBD2. J was trimmed by 6 bases and V by 5 bases; bases with no gene match: 10. Germline values: CDR1 DFQATT, CDR2 SNEGSKA (reference sequence). CDR3 size: 13 residues.

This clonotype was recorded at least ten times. The CDR3: CSVESQTYNEQFF. The CDR3 region has the DNA TGCAGCGTTGAATCCCAGACCTACAATGAGCAGTTCTTC. The chain uses TRBV29-1 and TRBJ2-1, with D hard to call. The germline V and J ends were trimmed by 2 bases and 2 bases, with 7 bases remaining between them. CDR3 length: 13 amino acids. CDR1 SQVTM and CDR2 ANQGSEA come from the germline V gene.

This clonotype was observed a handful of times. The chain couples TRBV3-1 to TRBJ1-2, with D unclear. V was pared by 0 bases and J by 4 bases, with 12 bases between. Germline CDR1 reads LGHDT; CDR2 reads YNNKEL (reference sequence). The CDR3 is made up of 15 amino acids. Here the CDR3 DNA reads TGTGCCAGCAGCCAAGATCGGTTAGCCATCTATGGCTACACCTTC. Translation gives CASSQDRLAIYGYTF. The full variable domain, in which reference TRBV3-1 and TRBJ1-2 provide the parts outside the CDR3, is DTAVSQTPKYLVTQMGNDKSIKCEQNLGHDTMYWYKQDSKKFLKIMFSYNNKELIINETVPNRFSPKSPDKAHLNLHINSLELGDSAVYFCASSQDRLAIYGYTFGSGTRLTVV.

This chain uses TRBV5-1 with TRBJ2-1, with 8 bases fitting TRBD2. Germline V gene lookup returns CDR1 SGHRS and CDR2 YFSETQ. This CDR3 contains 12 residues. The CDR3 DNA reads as TGCGCGAGCGGGAGCCATTTCAATGAGCAGTTCTTC. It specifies CASGSHFNEQFF.

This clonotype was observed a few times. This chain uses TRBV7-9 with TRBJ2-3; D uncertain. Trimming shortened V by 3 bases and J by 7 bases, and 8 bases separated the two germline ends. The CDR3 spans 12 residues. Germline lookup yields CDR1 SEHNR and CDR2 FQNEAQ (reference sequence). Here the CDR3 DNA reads TGTGCCAGCAGCTTCGGAGACCATACGCAGTATTTT. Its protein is CASSFGDHTQYF.

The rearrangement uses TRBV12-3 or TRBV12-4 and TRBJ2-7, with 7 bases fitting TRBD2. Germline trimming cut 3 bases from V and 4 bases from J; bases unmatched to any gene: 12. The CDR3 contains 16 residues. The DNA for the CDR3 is TGTGCCAGCAGTTTGGGGATCGGGGGAGGGACGTACGAGCAGTACTTC. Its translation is CASSLGIGGGTYEQYF.

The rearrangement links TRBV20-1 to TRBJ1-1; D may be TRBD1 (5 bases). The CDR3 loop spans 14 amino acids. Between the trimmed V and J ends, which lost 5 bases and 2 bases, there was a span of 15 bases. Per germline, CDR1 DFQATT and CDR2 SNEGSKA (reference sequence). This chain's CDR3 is CSAEYRDGNTEAFF. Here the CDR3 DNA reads TGCAGTGCTGAATACCGGGACGGAAACACTGAAGCTTTCTTT.

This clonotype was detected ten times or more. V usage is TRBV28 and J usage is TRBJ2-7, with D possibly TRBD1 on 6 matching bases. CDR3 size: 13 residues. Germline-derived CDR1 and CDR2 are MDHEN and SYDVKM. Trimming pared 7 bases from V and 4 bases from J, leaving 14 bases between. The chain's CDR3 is CASTDSSLYEQYF. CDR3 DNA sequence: TGTGCCAGCACGGACAGCTCTTTGTACGAGCAGTACTTC.